This entry is about one T cell receptor beta chain. Its specificity is not known. These data come from a study of beta chain features in type 1 diabetes. The study's findings and limits: All four CD4+ subsets from Type 1 diabetes patients carried moderately but significantly shorter TCRB CDR3s. Patients' naive, central memory and Treg TCRB repertoires seemed closer to one another than those of healthy donors.

CDR1 is SGDLS and CDR2 is YYNGEE in the germline V gene. The CDR3 runs to 15 residues. The V and J ends lost 2 bases and 1 base respectively, with 12 bases between them. Every isolated RNA sample was fully reverse transcribed, so sequencing captured expressed TCRB transcripts. Assay used: immunoSEQ multiplex PCR; TCRdb lists only in-frame clones, some missing. This sample carries 500,000 to 650,000 clones, roughly an eighth of them seen once, and the ten largest clones take more than 0.095%. J is TRBJ2-5 and V is TRBV9, with D tentatively TRBD1 (7 bases). The TCR sequence derives from a man under 40 with type 1 diabetes. Material: naive CD4+ T cells from blood. The CDR3 reads CASSVGGTAQETQYF. The CDR3, as DNA: TGTGCCAGCAGCGTGGGCGGGACAGCCCAAGAGACCCAGTACTTC.